This TCR beta chain appears in the sequencing data of a study of T cell responses to AZD1222 COVID-19 vaccine. Sequencing was performed with immunoSEQ multiplex PCR; in TCRdb, only in-frame clones are kept and a portion is missing. In the table there are around 95,000 clones, 80% to 95% of which are singletons. This CDR3 is 15 amino acids long. Germline CDR1 reads SGHRS; CDR2 reads YFSETQ. V was pared by 0 bases and J by 5 bases, with 5 bases of the junction left unmatched. Comments on this clone: The antigen remains undetermined.

General study results and limits: At baseline, just five to seven AZD1222 recipients tested seropositive.

The TCR originated in an adult in good health. The sequenced sample was peripheral blood, obtained on day 0 of AZD1222 vaccination. The J gene is TRBJ2-3, the V gene TRBV5-1; 8 bases align to TRBD1. CDR3 sequence (DNA): TGCGCCAGCAGCTTGGGACAGGGGCTTTTAGATACGCAGTATTTT. It translates to CASSLGQGLLDTQYF.